Shown below are 12 T cell receptor beta chains from a single sample sequenced in a study of siplizumab effects on memory and regulatory T cells. Assay: immunoSEQ multiplex PCR; the TCRdb copy retains only in-frame clones and omits some. The table records approximately 100,000 clones, around 90% of them present only once. Input material: non-Treg CD4+ T cells sorted from blood. All receptors come from a human donor in good health.

The chain is built from TRBV7-8 and TRBJ2-7; 9 bases are a match to TRBD1. V gave up 4 bases and J gave up 7 bases; unmatched junction bases: 8. The CDR3 contains 14 residues. CDR1 and CDR2 (germline): SGHVS, FQNEAQ. This chain's CDR3 is CASSSPGQGREQYF. In DNA, the CDR3 is TGTGCCAGCAGCTCGCCGGGACAGGGTCGGGAGCAGTACTTC. Combining the CDR3 with reference TRBV7-8 and TRBJ2-7 gives the whole variable domain GAGVSQSPRYKVAKRGQDVALRCDPISGHVSLFWYQQALGQGPEFLTYFQNEAQLDKSGLPSDRFFAERPEGSVSTLKIQRTQQEDSAVYLCASSSPGQGREQYFGPGTRLTVT.

This chain uses TRBV30 with TRBJ1-5; D unclear. Trimming removed 4 bases at V and 3 bases at J, with 10 bases between. In germline, CDR1 is GTSNPN, CDR2 SVGIG (reference sequence). The CDR3 runs 13 residues. The CDR3 DNA reads as TGTGCCTGGAATAAAGGCGTCAATCAGCCCCAGCATTTT. Its translation is CAWNKGVNQPQHF.

V gene TRBV5-5 combines with J gene TRBJ1-2, with D perhaps TRBD1 (6 bases). Trimming shortened V by 2 bases and J by 7 bases, and 15 bases separated the two germline ends. The length of the CDR3 is 14 residues. The germline V gene has CDR1 SGHKS and CDR2 YYEKEE (reference sequence). The chain's CDR3 is CASSFRQEGGGYTF. The CDR3 nucleotides read TGTGCCAGCAGCTTCCGACAGGAGGGTGGTGGCTACACCTTC.

The chain carries TRBV7-8 and TRBJ2-1; TRBD2 matches at 11 bases. This CDR3 has 16 amino acids. Trimming cost V 3 bases and J 7 bases; bases outside gene matches: 8. CDR1 and CDR2 from the germline V gene are SGHVS and FQNEAQ. CDR3 protein: CASSFSVAGGPNEQFF. Written as DNA, the CDR3 is TGTGCCAGCAGCTTTTCCGTAGCGGGAGGGCCAAATGAGCAGTTCTTC.

The chain uses TRBV6-6 and TRBJ2-7; weak D call: TRBD2 (5 bases). The CDR3 consists of 12 residues. V lost 6 bases and J lost 5, with 11 bases in between. Germline lookup yields CDR1 MNHNY and CDR2 SVGAGI (reference sequence). DNA of the CDR3: TGTGCCAGCAGGGGAGAATCAAACGAGCAGTACTTC. Translating gives CASRGESNEQYF.

The CDR3 sequence is CASSFRGTEAFF. As DNA, the CDR3 is TGTGCCAGCAGTTTCAGGGGGACTGAAGCTTTCTTT. This chain joins TRBV27 and TRBJ1-1, with 7 bases lining up with TRBD1. The CDR3 consists of 12 residues. Trimming took 3 bases from V and 5 from J; bases not matched to a gene: 0. Germline CDR1 and CDR2: MNHEY and SMNVEV (reference sequence).

This sequence joins TRBV18 and TRBJ1-3, with 9 bases fitting TRBD1. Germline CDR1 and CDR2: KGHSH and LQKENI. This CDR3 region has 18 residues. Trimming cost V 3 bases and J 4 bases; bases outside gene matches: 13. The CDR3 DNA follows: TGTGCCAGCTCACCCCGGGACAGGGTTATCCTGGAAGGAAACACCATATATTTT. It translates to CASSPRDRVILEGNTIYF.

This clone was picked up a small number of times. The same CDR3 also results from other DNA sequences found in this sample. The chain recombines TRBV4-1 with TRBJ2-7; no firm D call. The CDR3 has 14 amino acids. Trimming removed 1 base from V and 0 bases from J, with 7 bases in between. CDR1 is MGHRA, CDR2 YSYEKL, per germline. CDR3 sequence reads: CASSQGLFSYEQYF. The CDR3 coding sequence is TGCGCCAGCAGCCAAGGGCTATTCTCCTACGAGCAGTACTTC.

This rearrangement joins TRBV28 to TRBJ2-3; 9 bases map to TRBD2. CDR1 is MDHEN and CDR2 is SYDVKM in the germline V gene. The CDR3 spans 14 residues. V shed 6 bases, J shed 2 bases, and the junction held 3 bases outside the gene matches. The CDR3, as DNA: TGTGCCAGCAGGGGGGGACTAGCCACAGATACGCAGTATTTT. It specifies CASRGGLATDTQYF.

This clone appeared once. This sequence joins TRBV7-2 and TRBJ2-7; weak D call: TRBD2 (6 bases). V lost 5 bases and J 5 bases, leaving 16 bases between the germline ends. The germline V gene has CDR1 SGHTA and CDR2 FQGNSA. CDR3 length: 14 amino acids. The DNA of the CDR3 is TGTGCCAGCAGCCCACCCCAGCGGAGGGACGAGCAGTACTTC. It is translated as CASSPPQRRDEQYF.

CDR3 sequence (DNA): TGTGCCAGCAGCCATGACAGGGGACTTAATAGCAATCAGCCCCAGCATTTT. It is translated as CASSHDRGLNSNQPQHF. V is TRBV7-2 and J is TRBJ1-5, with 8 bases matching TRBD1. Germline trimming cut 5 bases from V and 0 bases from J; bases unmatched to any gene: 9. Germline assignment: CDR1 SGHTA and CDR2 FQGNSA. CDR3 length: 17 amino acids.

This clone was counted a single time. The V call is TRBV28, the J call TRBJ1-2; D gene unclear. V lost 5 bases, J lost 3 bases, and 10 bases lay in between. The CDR3 spans 13 residues. Germline V gene lookup returns CDR1 MDHEN and CDR2 SYDVKM. The CDR3 nucleotides are TGTGCCAGCAGTACCCCACTGGACTATGGCTACACCTTC. Translation: CASSTPLDYGYTF.